The clone carrying this TCR beta chain occurred many times. These data come from a study of regulatory T cells in long-lasting Graves disease. Combining iRepertoire HTBI primers with Arm-PCR of CDR3 regions, the authors built TCR beta libraries. TCRdb reprocessed the multiplex PCR reads via MiXCR and lists one record per CDR3 protein. The sample consists of hundreds of thousands of distinct CDR3 sequences, 13% of them appearing once. V shed 3 bases and J shed 4 bases, with 12 bases lying between them. Germline V gene data show CDR1 as MNHEY and CDR2 as SVGEGT. The CDR3 has 14 residues. The time point: newly diagnosed GD, antithyroid drugs for less than 3 months. RNA isolated from PBMCs was used to make the TCR library. The data were also submitted as part of a second study, on T cells in Graves' hyperthyroidism and ophthalmopathy. From that second work: Exclusion of a patient resulted from uncontrolled infection, other autoimmune disease, pregnancy or lactation. First-round RT-PCR of the TCR CDR3 relied on the HTBI primer set.

The sequence derives from a man aged 25-45 years with Graves disease. This material consisted of peripheral blood mononuclear cells (PBMCs), taken at new diagnosis, from a patient treated with antithyroid drugs. The rearrangement links TRBV6-2 or TRBV6-3 to TRBJ1-2; tentatively, D is TRBD1 (6 bases). CDR3 nucleotide sequence: TGTGCCAGCAGTTATAGACAGGACATCTATGGCTACACCTTC. It codes for CASSYRQDIYGYTF.